This entry concerns a single T cell receptor beta chain. Its antigen specificity is not known. No much larger clone exists at a distance of one base, and base qualities are not known. The immunoSEQ multiplex PCR assay was used to amplify the TCRB and TCRAD loci from a standardized quantity of quality-controlled genomic DNA. Amplicons spanned the V(D)J region at a length sufficient to cover the CDR3 and identify V and J genes. Amplicon sequencing was performed on an Illumina platform through the commercial immunoSEQ service. From the authors' description of their analysis: Corrections for primer bias and sequencing errors followed previously described methods, while TCRAD and TCRB definitions were based on the IMGT database. The repertoires were analysed using immunoSEQ Analyzer 3.0 and VDJTools for basic statistics, V/J segment usage, diversity estimates, rarefaction and pairwise overlap. Chao1, ChaoE, Efron-Thisted, Shannon and inverse Simpson indices were used to estimate diversity, which was also estimated on datasets down-sampled to the smallest sample. Repertoire overlap was assessed by strict matching of CDR3 nucleotide sequence, V gene and J gene, and clustering was done by Jaccard-based multidimensional scaling. As stored in TCRdb, this immuneACCESS dataset retains in-frame rearrangements with V and J assigned. A fraction of the clones does not appear; measured against another copy, unresolved V genes explain less than half of the discrepancy, and the remainder lacks a known reason. The DNA gave D and trimming, while V, J and clone size come from that table. Within this sample are some 44,000 clones, with around 95% of them counted one time only. The ten biggest clones cover over 0.15% of the sample.

The donors were immunologically healthy infants in Finland who had open corrective cardiac surgery for congenital heart defects. During surgery, a small roughly 0.5-1 mL aliquot of peripheral blood was collected from four of the eight donors. For blood samples, genomic DNA was extracted from all available leukocytes instead of from a fixed number of cells. ACK lysis buffer was used to clear erythrocytes from the blood, and the leukocytes were then kept as pellets at -70 degrees C. A QIAsymphony instrument was used to extract genomic DNA from the frozen cell pellets. This record comes from a study of human thymus T cells (dated by TCRdb to the early 2020s). Background on the whole study: The study used under 10 infant thymus samples plus four related peripheral blood samples to characterize TCR alpha and beta repertoires. The infant donors were about 7 to 250 days old, and the cohort included several males and a couple of females. The investigation overall reported the following: On average, thymus samples yielded roughly 800,000 unique TCRB clonotypes, whereas blood samples yielded approximately 84,000. Both the thymic and the peripheral blood repertoires appeared to show biased V and J gene segment usage.

Reading from cysteine to phenylalanine, the CDR3 counts 17 amino acids. CDR3 DNA is the only sequence kept; it has 51 bases, read in frame from the first base. The receptor's source is a girl under three years old with a congenital heart defect but otherwise immunologically healthy. The specimen sequenced was blood. This chain is built from TRBV21-1 and TRBJ1-2; the tabulated D call, TRBD1, remains unverified against the DNA. TRBV21-1 represents a pseudogene. The CDR3 protein is CASSSPSQGVVPYGYTF. The base sequence is TGTGCCAGCAGCAGCCCATCACAGGGAGTGGTCCCCTATGGCTACACCTTC.